The 25 T cell receptor beta chains listed next were all sequenced from one sample in a study of response to subunit inactivated influenza vaccine. TCRdb independently ran MiXCR on the RT-PCR reads; one entry per CDR3 protein. Of a few hundred thousand distinct CDR3 sequences in the sample, around 13% were seen once. The sample was PBMCs from blood, taken about 13 days after vaccination. These TCRs come from a man aged 45-60 years who received an inactivated influenza vaccine.

V gene TRBV10-3 combines with J gene TRBJ2-5; D call uncertain. With 3 bases removed from V and 5 bases from J, the gap between germline ends came to 7 bases. From germline, CDR1 is ENHRY and CDR2 SYGVKD. The CDR3 contains 12 residues. The CDR3 loop is CAISDLRETQYF. CDR3 nucleotide sequence: TGTGCCATCAGTGACCTTCGGGAGACCCAGTACTTC.

The V call is TRBV5-1, the J call TRBJ2-7; D may be TRBD1 or TRBD2 (5 bases each). This CDR3 region has 15 residues. The V end lost 4 bases, the J end lost 4 bases, and 18 bases lay between the germline ends. Germline lookup yields CDR1 SGHRS and CDR2 YFSETQ. The CDR3 region has the DNA TGCGCCAGCAGCGCGTCCGGGACCCCAAGTTACGAGCAGTACTTC. Its translation: CASSASGTPSYEQYF.

This clonotype was picked up a small number of times. The V and J genes are TRBV12-3 or TRBV12-4 and TRBJ2-2; D is undetermined. The CDR3 runs to 18 residues. V was shortened by 6 bases and J by 6 bases, with 26 bases between the two germline ends. The CDR3 DNA is TGTGCCAGCAGCTCCCCGGGTGTGGTATGGGGTCGGTCCGGGGAGCTGTTTTTT. This codes for CASSSPGVVWGRSGELFF.

This chain joins TRBV5-1 and TRBJ2-7; no reliable D call. The CDR3 runs to 14 residues. Trimming took off 0 bases at V and 0 bases at J, with 7 bases between the two ends. CDR1 is SGHRS, CDR2 YFSETQ, per germline. CDR3: CASSLDWSSYEQYF. CDR3 sequence (DNA): TGCGCCAGCAGCTTGGATTGGTCCTCCTACGAGCAGTACTTC.

This clonotype was recorded a few times. This rearrangement joins TRBV29-1 to TRBJ2-3; the match to TRBD2 covers 15 bases. The germline V gene encodes CDR1 SQVTM and CDR2 ANQGSEA. V lost 7 bases and J lost 2; bases outside the gene matches: 7. This CDR3 spans 16 amino acids. The CDR3 reads CSGGGLAGGPTDTQYF. The CDR3 DNA reads as TGCAGCGGGGGGGGACTAGCGGGGGGCCCCACAGATACGCAGTATTTT.

This clonotype has a count of ten or more. This rearrangement joins TRBV12-3 or TRBV12-4 to TRBJ1-5; D gene ambiguous. This CDR3 region has 12 residues. Trimming cost V 7 bases and J 5 bases, with 9 bases left between them. The CDR3 region is CASNLYDQPQHF. In DNA form, the CDR3 reads TGTGCCAGCAATCTATACGATCAGCCCCAGCATTTT.

This clonotype has a handful of counts. This rearrangement joins TRBV20-1 to TRBJ2-3; no firm D call. Germline-derived CDR1 and CDR2 are DFQATT and SNEGSKA (reference sequence). V gave up 3 bases and J gave up 2 bases, with 12 bases separating them. The CDR3 loop spans 14 amino acids. Written as DNA, the CDR3 is TGCAGTGCTAGCCCCGGGTCTTACACAGATACGCAGTATTTT. Translating gives CSASPGSYTDTQYF.

The chain links TRBV5-1 to TRBJ2-1, with a tentative D call TRBD1 (6 bases). CDR1 is SGHRS, CDR2 YFSETQ, per germline. There are 14 residues in the CDR3. The V end was cut by 0 bases, the J end by 10 bases, with 14 bases between. CDR3 loop: CASSLGQGISEQFF. DNA for the CDR3: TGCGCCAGCAGCTTGGGCCAGGGGATTAGCGAGCAGTTCTTC.

This clonotype appeared a few times. This chain links TRBV30 with TRBJ2-3; D is ambiguous. Germline assignment: CDR1 GTSNPN and CDR2 SVGIG (reference sequence). The CDR3 covers 16 residues. V was pared by 0 bases and J by 4 bases, with 17 bases between. Written as DNA, the CDR3 is TGTGCCTGGAGTGTAAGACTTAACCGGGTCGCAGATACGCAGTATTTT. Residues: CAWSVRLNRVADTQYF.

This clonotype was counted between two and nine times. J is TRBJ1-4 and V is TRBV3-1, with D perhaps TRBD1 (6 bases). Trimming removed 2 bases at V and 8 bases at J, with 12 bases between. Per the germline V gene, CDR1 is LGHDT and CDR2 is YNNKEL (reference sequence). The CDR3 consists of 14 residues. The CDR3 here is CASSQTGMKEKLFF. CDR3 DNA: TGTGCCAGCAGCCAAACAGGGATGAAGGAAAAACTGTTTTTT. Supplemented by reference TRBV3-1 and TRBJ1-4, the full variable domain reads DTAVSQTPKYLVTQMGNDKSIKCEQNLGHDTMYWYKQDSKKFLKIMFSYNNKELIINETVPNRFSPKSPDKAHLNLHINSLELGDSAVYFCASSQTGMKEKLFFGSGTQLSVL.

This chain joins TRBV29-1 and TRBJ2-7; D is unclear. V was trimmed by 4 bases and J by 0 bases, leaving 13 bases between them. The germline CDR1 and CDR2 sequences are SQVTM and ANQGSEA. The CDR3 extends over 14 amino acids. The CDR3 nucleotides read TGCAGCGTTGTTGGCCCCTGGAGCTCCTACGAGCAGTACTTC. Amino acids: CSVVGPWSSYEQYF.

In this sample, this clonotype turned up many times. V usage is TRBV12-3 or TRBV12-4 and J usage is TRBJ2-5, with 8 nucleotides matching TRBD1. V lost 6 bases, J lost 5 bases, and 8 bases stayed unmatched. The length of the CDR3 is 14 residues. The CDR3 reads CASRPKTGVETQYF. For the CDR3, the DNA is TGTGCCAGCAGGCCGAAGACAGGGGTGGAGACCCAGTACTTC.

This clonotype was picked up a small number of times. The chain uses TRBV29-1 and TRBJ1-1; possibly TRBD1 for D (5 bases). Germline V gene sequence: CDR1 SQVTM, CDR2 ANQGSEA. This CDR3 has 13 residues. V was trimmed by 1 base and J by 11 bases, leaving 17 bases between them. CDR3 amino acids: CSVEGRRQSIAFF. The DNA of the CDR3 is TGCAGCGTTGAAGGGAGACGACAGAGCATTGCTTTCTTT.

J is TRBJ1-1 and V is TRBV5-1, with no clear D. This CDR3 has 14 residues. V gave up 1 base and J gave up 5 bases, with 12 bases separating them. Germline CDR1 and CDR2: SGHRS and YFSETQ. For the CDR3, the DNA is TGCGCCAGCAGCTTGAGCAAGGATAGGACTGAAGCTTTCTTT. This sequence encodes CASSLSKDRTEAFF.

This clonotype was counted only a few times. The chain couples TRBV6-1 to TRBJ2-7; 9 bases fit TRBD1. Germline CDR1 is MNHNS and CDR2 is SASEGT. Trimming at V came to 6 bases and at J to 1 base, leaving 7 bases not matched to a gene. The CDR3 is made up of 15 amino acids. CDR3 sequence (DNA): TGTGCCAGCAGGCCGACAGGGGGGAAATCCTACGAGCAGTACTTC. Encoded protein: CASRPTGGKSYEQYF.

This clonotype was seen only a few times. The rearrangement links TRBV12-3 or TRBV12-4 to TRBJ2-7; no reliable D call. V was pared by 6 bases and J by 3 bases, with 18 bases between. The CDR3 sequence is 15 residues long. The CDR3 protein is CASSPILIGNYEQYF. The CDR3 bases are TGTGCCAGCAGCCCCATACTGATCGGAAACTACGAGCAGTACTTC.

The gene calls are TRBV7-2 and TRBJ2-5; D remains ambiguous. The CDR3 is 13 residues long. Germline CDR1 and CDR2: SGHTA and FQGNSA. Trimming took off 1 base at V and 4 bases at J, with 7 bases between the two ends. The chain's CDR3 is CASSLGWRETQYF. CDR3 in DNA: TGTGCCAGCAGCTTAGGCTGGAGAGAGACCCAGTACTTC. Looking up the rest from reference TRBV7-2 and TRBJ2-5 gives the full variable domain: GAGVSQSPSNKVTEKGKDVELRCDPISGHTALYWYRQSLGQGLEFLIYFQGNSAPDKSGLPSDRFSAERTGGSVSTLTIQRTQQEDSAVYLCASSLGWRETQYFGPGTRLLVL.

The V and J genes are TRBV15 and TRBJ2-3, with D possibly being TRBD2 (6 bases). This CDR3 has 16 residues. Germline V CDR1 and CDR2: LNHNV, YYDKDF (reference sequence). V was shortened by 4 bases and J by 3 bases, with 17 bases between the two germline ends. Here the CDR3 reads CATSMGGNLFTDTQYF. The DNA for the CDR3 is TGTGCCACCAGCATGGGGGGTAACCTCTTTACAGATACGCAGTATTTT. Supplemented by reference TRBV15 and TRBJ2-3, the full variable domain reads DAMVIQNPRYQVTQFGKPVTLSCSQTLNHNVMYWYQQKSSQAPKLLFHYYDKDFNNEADTPDNFQSRRPNTSFCFLDIRSPGLGDTAMYLCATSMGGNLFTDTQYFGPGTRLTVL.

The table lists this clonotype with many counts. The gene calls are TRBV10-1 and TRBJ2-5; 7 bases agree with TRBD1. The CDR3 consists of 18 residues. V was clipped by 0 bases and J by 5 bases; unmatched bases: 15. CDR1 is WNHNN and CDR2 is SYGVQD in the germline V gene (reference sequence). DNA of the CDR3: TGCGCCAGCAGTGAGTCGACCCGGGGTGAGGGGGCCTCCGAGACCCAGTACTTC. Translated, it gives CASSESTRGEGASETQYF.

This clonotype was seen only a few times. The rearrangement uses TRBV6-5 and TRBJ2-1, with a weak D call TRBD2 (6 bases). Germline CDR1 and CDR2: MNHEY and SVGAGI. CDR3 length: 13 amino acids. Trimming removed 2 bases at V and 6 bases at J, with 8 bases between. The CDR3 sequence: CASSYRDSNEQFF. The CDR3 nucleotides read TGTGCCAGCAGTTACCGGGACTCCAATGAGCAGTTCTTC.

This clonotype has just a few counts. The gene calls are TRBV14 and TRBJ2-2; the D gene is possibly TRBD1 (6 bases). CDR1 and CDR2 (germline): SGHDN, FVKESK. CDR3 length: 17 amino acids. Trimming removed 2 bases at V and 6 bases at J, with 19 bases between. CDR3 residues: CASSQWGHRVKAGELFF. The CDR3 nucleotides are TGTGCCAGCAGCCAATGGGGCCACAGGGTTAAGGCCGGGGAGCTGTTTTTT. Looking up the rest from reference TRBV14 and TRBJ2-2 gives the full variable domain: EAGVTQFPSHSVIEKGQTVTLRCDPISGHDNLYWYRRVMGKEIKFLLHFVKESKQDESGMPNNRFLAERTGGTYSTLKVQPAELEDSGVYFCASSQWGHRVKAGELFFGEGSRLTVL.

This clonotype has only a few counts. The V call is TRBV5-1, the J call TRBJ2-3; D is unclear. Trimming shortened V by 0 bases and J by 6 bases, and 8 bases separated the two germline ends. Looked up from germline, CDR1 is SGHRS and CDR2 is YFSETQ. The CDR3 spans 13 residues. CDR3 sequence: CASSLDRVDTQYF. Here the CDR3 DNA reads TGCGCCAGCAGCTTGGATCGGGTGGATACGCAGTATTTT. The complete variable domain, with remaining parts taken from reference TRBV5-1 and TRBJ2-3, reads KAGVTQTPRYLIKTRGQQVTLSCSPISGHRSVSWYQQTPGQGLQFLFEYFSETQRNKGNFPGRFSGRQFSNSRSEMNVSTLELGDSALYLCASSLDRVDTQYFGPGTRLTVL.

This chain links TRBV21-1 with TRBJ2-3; whether TRBD2, the table's D call, matches the DNA was not checked. TRBV21-1 is shown as a pseudogene. The CDR3 runs 19 residues. CDR3 protein: CASSKAPKRESESTDTQYF. As DNA, the CDR3 is TGTGCCAGCAGCAAAGCCCCTAAGCGGGAATCTGAGAGCACAGATACGCAGTATTTT.

The chain carries TRBV7-3 and TRBJ2-1; TRBD2 aligns across 7 bases. The CDR3 is made up of 14 amino acids. The germline CDR1 and CDR2 sequences are SGHTA and FQGTGA. V shed 2 bases and J 8 bases; nucleotides not matched to a gene: 6. The CDR3 reads CASSLLGGSYEQFF. CDR3 sequence (DNA): TGTGCCAGCAGCTTATTGGGCGGGAGCTATGAGCAGTTCTTC.

This chain's CDR3 is CASSFGQGFETQYF. CDR3 nucleotide sequence: TGCGCCAGCAGCTTTGGGCAGGGGTTTGAGACCCAGTACTTC. V gene TRBV5-1 combines with J gene TRBJ2-5; possible D gene TRBD1, 6 bases. The ends were cut back, 2 bases at V and 5 bases at J, with 13 bases in the middle. CDR3 length: 14 residues. Germline V gene lookup returns CDR1 SGHRS and CDR2 YFSETQ. Based on the CDR3 plus reference TRBV5-1 and TRBJ2-5, the full variable domain is KAGVTQTPRYLIKTRGQQVTLSCSPISGHRSVSWYQQTPGQGLQFLFEYFSETQRNKGNFPGRFSGRQFSNSRSEMNVSTLELGDSALYLCASSFGQGFETQYFGPGTRLLVL.